This T cell receptor (beta chain) was profiled in a study of T cells in Graves' hyperthyroidism and ophthalmopathy. The CDR3 has 10 amino acids. Germline V gene data show CDR1 as DFQATT and CDR2 as SNEGSKA (reference sequence). RNA transcripts provided the source from which TCR beta CDR3 regions were amplified. The HTBI primer set drove a first-round RT-PCR of the TCR CDR3. TCRdb reanalysed the multiplex PCR reads using MiXCR and keeps one entry per CDR3 protein. The table shows 550,000 to 650,000 distinct CDR3 sequences, with 11% to 15% occurring only once. Participants, patients aged 18 to 65, had newly diagnosed hyperthyroidism with a duration under 2 months. Study conclusions and caveats: Ophthalmopathy got predicted by the model a median approximately 6.4 months before its onset.

Concerning this clonotype itself: As yet, its antigen is unknown. A read error may be the cause here, since a much bigger clone is one base away.

The chain uses TRBV20-1 and TRBJ2-7; D is ambiguous. The DNA end is a closer match to TRBJ2-1, so the J assignment may be wrong. The source material was blood. The receptor comes from a woman in her thirties or forties with Graves' hyperthyroidism. CDR3 amino acids: CSAKLYEQFF. In DNA, the CDR3 is TGCAGTGCTAAACTCTACGAGCAGTTCTTC.